This TCR beta chain was sequenced for a study of regulatory T cells in long-lasting Graves disease. Investigators prepared the TCR beta libraries by applying iRepertoire HTBI primers and Arm-PCR of CDR3 regions. Via MiXCR, TCRdb re-called the multiplex PCR reads, giving one row per CDR3 protein. The sample yields some 250,000 distinct CDR3 sequences, 18% seen once. Time point noted: newly diagnosed GD, antithyroid drugs for less than 3 months. Preparation of the TCR library used RNA extracted from PBMCs. The collection involved drawing nine milliliters of peripheral blood into EDTA tubes. The CDR3 consists of 16 residues. Per the germline V gene, CDR1 is SGHTA and CDR2 is FQGNSA. V shed 5 bases and J 2 bases; nucleotides not matched to a gene: 7. These data were likewise used in another study, on T cells in Graves' hyperthyroidism and ophthalmopathy. Per that paper: Blood samples included most of the expanded thyroid clonotypes exceeding 0.001. Model-based prediction identified ophthalmopathy a median around 6.5 months prior to its onset.

This receptor was identified in a woman aged 25 to 39 with Graves disease. The specimen comprised peripheral blood mononuclear cells (PBMCs), sampled at new diagnosis, from a patient treated with antithyroid drugs. The chain has TRBV7-2 and TRBJ2-7, with 12 bases fitting TRBD2. Written as DNA, the CDR3 is TGTGCCAGCAGCGCCCGACTAGCGGGAGAGACCTACGAGCAGTACTTC. Translated: CASSARLAGETYEQYF.